This T cell receptor beta chain was recorded in a study of STAT5B mutations in CD4+ large granular lymphocyte leukemia. Some clones are missing from TCRdb's copy, which holds only in-frame ones; the method was immunoSEQ multiplex PCR. The sample holds 45,000 to 55,000 clones, around 70% seen once. CDR3 length equals 12 residues. CDR1 is SQVTM and CDR2 is ANQGSEA in the germline V gene. V shed 6 bases, J shed 4 bases, and the junction held 4 bases outside the gene matches. Buffy coats from healthy blood donors served as controls. The chain employs TRBV29-1 and TRBJ2-5; TRBD1 agrees at 8 bases. This clonotype originated in a human donor in good health. The sequenced sample consisted of CD4+ T cells from blood buffy coats. DNA for the CDR3: TGCAGCGTGACCAGGGGGCCAGAGACCCAGTACTTC. Its protein product is CSVTRGPETQYF.